What follows is one TCR beta chain and its context. Its antigen is as yet unknown. The record originates from a study of regulatory T cells in long-lasting Graves disease. Arm-PCR with iRepertoire HTBI primers amplified the CDR3 regions for these TCR beta libraries. Under the authors' procedure: Samples collectively showed 62 TRBV and around 15 TRBJ segments. From the multiplex PCR reads, TCRdb called clonotypes with MiXCR, one entry per CDR3 protein. The V and J calls reflect TCRdb's pipeline rather than the authors' work. Seen here are 350,000 to 450,000 distinct CDR3 sequences, 20% to 25% observed once, and the top ten hold roughly an eighth. The study, taken as a whole, reports: Newly diagnosed Graves' patients exceeded persistent ones in TCR diversity.

As to time point: persistent/refractory GD, antithyroid drugs over 5 years with positive TRAb. RNA isolated from PBMCs was used to make the TCR library. The source of this sequence is a female donor with Graves disease. The specimen comprised peripheral blood mononuclear cells (PBMCs), sampled when the disease was refractory, from a patient treated with antithyroid drugs.

CDR3 coding DNA: TGTGCCACCAACAGGGGCGGATACACTGAAGCTTTCTTT. This translates into CATNRGGYTEAFF. This chain joins TRBV19 and TRBJ1-1; 7 nucleotides line up with TRBD1. Trimming cost V 10 bases and J 3 bases; bases outside gene matches: 8. This CDR3 has 13 amino acids. Germline V gene data show CDR1 as LNHDA and CDR2 as SQIVND (reference sequence).